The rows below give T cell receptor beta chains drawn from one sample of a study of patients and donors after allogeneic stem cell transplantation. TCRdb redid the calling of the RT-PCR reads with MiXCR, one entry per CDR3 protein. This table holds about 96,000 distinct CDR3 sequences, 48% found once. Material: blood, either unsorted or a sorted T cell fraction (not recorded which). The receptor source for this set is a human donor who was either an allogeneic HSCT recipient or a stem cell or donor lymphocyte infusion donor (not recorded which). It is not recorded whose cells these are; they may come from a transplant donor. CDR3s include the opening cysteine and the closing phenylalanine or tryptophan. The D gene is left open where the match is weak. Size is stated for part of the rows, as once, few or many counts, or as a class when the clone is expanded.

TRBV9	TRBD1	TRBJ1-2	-	CASSAGGASYGYTF	TGTGCCAGCAGCGCAGGGGGAGCGAGCTATGGCTACACCTTC
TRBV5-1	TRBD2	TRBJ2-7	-	CASSLASSGSSYEQYF	TGCGCCAGCAGCTTGGCGAGCAGCGGGAGCTCCTACGAGCAGTACTTC
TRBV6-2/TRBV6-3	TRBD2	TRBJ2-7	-	CASTTGGLAGHEQYF	TGTGCCAGCACCACAGGGGGACTAGCGGGCCACGAGCAGTACTTC
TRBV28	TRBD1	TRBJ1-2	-	CASSLLGQGNYGYTF	TGTGCCAGCAGTTTACTAGGACAGGGAAACTATGGCTACACCTTC
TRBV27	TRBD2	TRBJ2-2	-	CASSRVIAGGGTGELFF	TGTGCCAGCAGCCGGGTGATAGCGGGAGGAGGTACCGGGGAGCTGTTTTTT
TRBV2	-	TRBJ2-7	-	CASTLGGVVYEQYF	TGTGCCAGCACCCTGGGGGGAGTGGTATACGAGCAGTACTTC
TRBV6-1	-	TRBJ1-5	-	CASSVLAPNSNQPQHF	TGTGCCAGCAGTGTTTTAGCACCGAATAGCAATCAGCCCCAGCATTTT
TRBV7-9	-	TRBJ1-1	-	CASSLMETEAFF	TGTGCCAGCAGCTTGATGGAAACTGAAGCTTTCTTT
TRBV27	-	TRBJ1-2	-	CASSFRGGYTF	TGTGCCAGCAGTTTTAGGGGTGGCTACACCTTC
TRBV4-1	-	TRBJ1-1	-	CASSQGGRRAANTEAFF	TGCGCCAGCAGCCAAGGAGGGCGGAGGGCAGCGAACACTGAAGCTTTCTTT
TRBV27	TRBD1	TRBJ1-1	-	CASINRGLSTEAFF	TGTGCCAGCATCAACAGGGGGCTCAGCACTGAAGCTTTCTTT
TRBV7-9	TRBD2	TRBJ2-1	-	CASSRSRGDNEQFF	TGTGCCAGCAGCCGATCGCGGGGGGACAATGAGCAGTTCTTC
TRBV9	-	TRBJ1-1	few	CASSVGGSPTEAFF	TGTGCCAGCAGCGTAGGAGGGAGTCCCACTGAAGCTTTCTTT
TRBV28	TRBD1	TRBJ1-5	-	CASSFRTGKRGQPQHF	TGTGCCAGCAGTTTTAGGACAGGGAAAAGAGGTCAGCCCCAGCATTTT
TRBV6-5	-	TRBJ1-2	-	CASSYSGGRYGYTF	TGTGCCAGCAGTTACTCGGGGGGAAGGTATGGCTACACCTTC
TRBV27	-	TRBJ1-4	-	CASSPRDYVGNEKLFF	TGTGCCAGCAGTCCACGAGACTACGTGGGGAATGAAAAACTGTTTTTT
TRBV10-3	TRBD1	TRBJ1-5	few	CAISDLGRDRSQPQHF	TGTGCCATCAGTGATCTGGGTCGGGACAGGTCTCAGCCCCAGCATTTT
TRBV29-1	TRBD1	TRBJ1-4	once	CSVSRGEKLFF	TGCAGCGTTTCCAGGGGGGAAAAACTGTTTTTT
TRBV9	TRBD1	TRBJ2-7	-	CASSPQGQTYEQYF	TGTGCCAGCAGCCCCCAGGGACAGACCTACGAGCAGTACTTC
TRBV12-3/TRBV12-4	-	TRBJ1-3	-	CASSLEVRSSGNTIYF	TGTGCCAGCAGTTTAGAAGTGCGTAGCTCTGGAAACACCATATATTTT
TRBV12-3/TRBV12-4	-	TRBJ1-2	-	CASSSEGNYGYTF	TGTGCCAGCAGCTCAGAGGGGAACTATGGCTACACCTTC
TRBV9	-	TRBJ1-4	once	CASSVAFATNEKLFF	TGTGCCAGCAGCGTAGCTTTTGCAACTAATGAAAAACTGTTTTTT
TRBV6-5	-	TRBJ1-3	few	CASSYSLQGVSGNTIYF	TGTGCCAGCAGTTACTCCCTACAGGGAGTATCTGGAAACACCATATATTTT
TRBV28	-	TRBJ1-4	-	CASSLPIRREKLFF	TGTGCCAGCAGTTTGCCAATCCGGAGGGAAAAACTGTTTTTT
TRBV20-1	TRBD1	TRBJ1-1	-	CSAKRTGGRTEAFF	TGCAGTGCTAAACGGACAGGGGGAAGAACTGAAGCTTTCTTT
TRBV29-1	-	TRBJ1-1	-	CSVGGGNTEAFF	TGCAGCGTTGGAGGGGGGAACACTGAAGCTTTCTTT
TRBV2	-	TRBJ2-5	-	CASRLAEKETQYF	TGTGCCAGCCGGCTAGCTGAAAAAGAGACCCAGTACTTC
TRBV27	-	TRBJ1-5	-	CASSLVGRSSNQPQHF	TGTGCCAGCAGTTTAGTCGGTCGCTCGAGCAATCAGCCCCAGCATTTT
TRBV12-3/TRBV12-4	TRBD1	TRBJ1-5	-	CAGSLSGQGNQPQHF	TGTGCCGGCAGTTTATCGGGACAGGGGAATCAGCCCCAGCATTTT
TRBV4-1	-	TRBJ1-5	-	CASSQDLMGAPNQPQHF	TGCGCCAGCAGCCAAGATCTCATGGGTGCCCCCAATCAGCCCCAGCATTTT
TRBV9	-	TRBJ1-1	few	CASSGKTGKGTEAFF	TGTGCCAGCAGCGGCAAGACCGGAAAGGGCACTGAAGCTTTCTTT
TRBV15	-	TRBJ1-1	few	CATSRVGSTEAFF	TGTGCCACCAGCAGAGTAGGGTCCACTGAAGCTTTCTTT
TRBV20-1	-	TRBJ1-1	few	CSARTSGTASSEAFF	TGCAGTGCTAGGACCTCCGGGACCGCCTCTAGTGAAGCTTTCTTT
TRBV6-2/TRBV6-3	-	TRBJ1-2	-	CASKPHDFSSIGYTF	TGTGCCAGCAAGCCTCATGACTTCAGTAGCATTGGCTACACCTTC
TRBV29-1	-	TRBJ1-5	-	CSSVSGSNQPQHF	TGCAGCTCTGTGTCGGGGTCCAATCAGCCCCAGCATTTT
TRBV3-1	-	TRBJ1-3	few	CASSPGTMGNTIYF	TGTGCCAGCAGCCCAGGGACGATGGGAAACACCATATATTTT
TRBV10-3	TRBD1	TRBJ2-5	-	CAITGTAEETQYF	TGTGCCATCACCGGGACAGCGGAAGAGACCCAGTACTTC
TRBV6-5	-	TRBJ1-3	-	CASRRQSSGNTIYF	TGTGCCAGCAGACGACAGAGCTCTGGAAACACCATATATTTT
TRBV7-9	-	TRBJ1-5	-	CASSLGASSLVNQPQHF	TGTGCCAGCAGCTTAGGGGCCAGTTCCCTCGTCAATCAGCCCCAGCATTTT
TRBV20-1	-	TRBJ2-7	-	CSARLSENIYEQYF	TGCAGTGCTAGACTTTCGGAGAATATCTACGAGCAGTACTTC
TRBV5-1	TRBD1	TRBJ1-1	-	CASSLEGANEAFF	TGCGCCAGCAGCTTGGAGGGGGCAAATGAAGCTTTCTTT
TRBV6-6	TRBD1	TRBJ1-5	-	CASTGDFSNQPQHF	TGTGCCAGTACAGGGGACTTTAGCAATCAGCCCCAGCATTTT
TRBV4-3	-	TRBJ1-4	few	CASSQDPQGEEKLFF	TGCGCCAGCAGCCAAGACCCACAGGGAGAGGAAAAACTGTTTTTT
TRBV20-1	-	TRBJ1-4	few	CSAGDPTNEKLFF	TGCAGTGCTGGGGACCCTACGAATGAAAAACTGTTTTTT